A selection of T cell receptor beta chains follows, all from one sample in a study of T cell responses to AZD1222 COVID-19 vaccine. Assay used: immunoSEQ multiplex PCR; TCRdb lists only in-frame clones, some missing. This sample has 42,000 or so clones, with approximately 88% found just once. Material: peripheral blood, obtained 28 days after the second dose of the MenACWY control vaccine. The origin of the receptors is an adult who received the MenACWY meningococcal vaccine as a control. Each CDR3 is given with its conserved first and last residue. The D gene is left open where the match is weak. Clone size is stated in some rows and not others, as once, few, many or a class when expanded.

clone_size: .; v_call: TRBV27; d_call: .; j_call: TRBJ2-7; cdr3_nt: TGTGCCAGCAGTTCTGGGGCCTACGAGCAGTACTTC; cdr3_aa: CASSSGAYEQYF
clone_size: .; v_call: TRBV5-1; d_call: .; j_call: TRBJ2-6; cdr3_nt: TGCGCCAGCAGCTTCCAGGCTGCTGGGGCCAACGTCCTGACTTTC; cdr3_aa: CASSFQAAGANVLTF
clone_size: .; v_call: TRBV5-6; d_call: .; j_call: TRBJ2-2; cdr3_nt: TGTGCCAGCAGCCTAGGACAGTTGAAGCTGTTTTTT; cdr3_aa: CASSLGQLKLFF
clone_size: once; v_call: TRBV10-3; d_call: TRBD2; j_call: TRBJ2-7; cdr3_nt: TGTGCCATCAGTGAGGGCAGCGGGGGCTCCTACGAGCAGTACTTC; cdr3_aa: CAISEGSGGSYEQYF
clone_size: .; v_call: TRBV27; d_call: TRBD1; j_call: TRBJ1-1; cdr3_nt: TGTGCCAGCAGTTTGAAGGGGACAGCAACGAGTGAAGCTTTCTTT; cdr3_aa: CASSLKGTATSEAFF
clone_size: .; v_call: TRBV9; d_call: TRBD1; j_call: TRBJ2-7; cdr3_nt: TGTGCCAGCAGCCGGGACAGGGTAGATTTGTACTTC; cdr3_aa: CASSRDRVDLYF
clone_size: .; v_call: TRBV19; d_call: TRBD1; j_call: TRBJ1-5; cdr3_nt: TGTGCCAGTAGTATAAACAGGGGGCTGGGCAATCAGCCCCAGCATTTT; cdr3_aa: CASSINRGLGNQPQHF
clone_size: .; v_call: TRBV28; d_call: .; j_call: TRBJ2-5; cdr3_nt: TGTGCCAGCAGCCGGGCCTCCAACCCAGAGACCCAGTACTTC; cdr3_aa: CASSRASNPETQYF
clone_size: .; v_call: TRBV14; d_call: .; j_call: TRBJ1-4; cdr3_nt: TGTGCCAGCAGCACCGCGCGGGGCCGATATGAAAAACTGTTTTTT; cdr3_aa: CASSTARGRYEKLFF
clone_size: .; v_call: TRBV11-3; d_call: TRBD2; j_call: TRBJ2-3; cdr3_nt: TGTGCCAGCAGCCCGACTAGCGGGAATTCAGATACGCAGTATTTT; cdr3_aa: CASSPTSGNSDTQYF
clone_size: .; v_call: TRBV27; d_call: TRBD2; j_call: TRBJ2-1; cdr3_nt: TGTGCCAGCAGTTTAGCGGGAGCCTACAATGAGCAGTTCTTC; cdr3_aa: CASSLAGAYNEQFF
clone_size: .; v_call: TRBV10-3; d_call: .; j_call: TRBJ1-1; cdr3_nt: TGTGCCATCGGCAGGGATGAGACTGAAGCTTTCTTT; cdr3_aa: CAIGRDETEAFF
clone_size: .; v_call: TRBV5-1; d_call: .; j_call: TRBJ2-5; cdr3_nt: TGCGCCAGCAGCAACGGACCGGGGGAGACCCAGTACTTC; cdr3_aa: CASSNGPGETQYF
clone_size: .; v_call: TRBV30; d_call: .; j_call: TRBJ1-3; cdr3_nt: TGTGCCTGGAGCTTGGGAGGCTCTGGAAACACCATATATTTT; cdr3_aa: CAWSLGGSGNTIYF
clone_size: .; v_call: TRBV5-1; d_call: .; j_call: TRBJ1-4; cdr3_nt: TGCGCCAGCAGTTGGGCAGAAAATGAAAAACTGTTTTTT; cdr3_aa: CASSWAENEKLFF
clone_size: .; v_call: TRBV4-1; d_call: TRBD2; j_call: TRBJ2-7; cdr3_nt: TGCGCCAGCAGCCAGGAACTAGCGGGAATCTCCTACGAGCAGTACTTC; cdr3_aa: CASSQELAGISYEQYF
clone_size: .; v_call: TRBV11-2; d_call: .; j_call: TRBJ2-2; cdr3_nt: TGTGCCAGCAGCTCGGGACTCACCGGGGAGCTGTTTTTT; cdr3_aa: CASSSGLTGELFF
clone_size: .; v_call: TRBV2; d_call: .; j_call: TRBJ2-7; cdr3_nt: TGTGCCAGCGGCTACGAGCAGTACTTC; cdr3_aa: CASGYEQYF